A single sample gave rise to the 3 T cell receptor beta chains below, sequenced in a study of cytomegalovirus exposure and HLA in healthy donors. PCR employed 60 Vbeta and 13 Jbeta primers. Using immunoSEQ multiplex PCR, the repertoire was profiled, and TCRdb retains in-frame clones only, with some absent. The sample records 150,000 or so clones, 65% to 85% being singletons. The specimen sequenced was PBMCs. The origin of the receptors is a middle-aged woman in good health and CMV-seropositive.

The chain recombines TRBV28 with TRBJ2-3, with D tentatively TRBD2 (7 bases). Trimming pared 5 bases from V and 9 bases from J, leaving 9 bases between. The length of the CDR3 is 11 residues. Germline CDR1 MDHEN, CDR2 SYDVKM. CDR3 nucleotides: TGTGCCAGCAGTCCGGGGGGCACGCAGTATTTT. Amino acids: CASSPGGTQYF.

V gene TRBV5-4 combines with J gene TRBJ2-3, with 11 bases lining up with TRBD2. CDR1 and CDR2 from the germline V gene are SGHNT and YYREEE (reference sequence). Trimming removed 6 bases from V and 6 bases from J; junction bases left unmatched: 6. The CDR3 spans 14 residues. The CDR3 sequence: CASTSGGIGDTQYF. For the CDR3, the DNA is TGTGCCAGCACTAGCGGGGGGATTGGGGATACGCAGTATTTT.

There are a few counts of this clone. This chain connects TRBV2 to TRBJ1-4; D ambiguous. The germline V gene has CDR1 SNHLY and CDR2 FYNNEI. Trimming took off 8 bases at V and 5 bases at J, with 15 bases between the two ends. This CDR3 has 14 amino acids. CDR3: CASGETPQNEKLFF. In nucleotides, the CDR3 is TGTGCCAGCGGGGAGACCCCTCAAAATGAAAAACTGTTTTTT.